Listed here is a single T cell receptor beta chain. The sample originates from a study of response to subunit inactivated influenza vaccine. Using its own MiXCR run on the RT-PCR reads, TCRdb lists one record per CDR3 protein. Of about 540,000 distinct CDR3 sequences listed, approximately 22% were seen once; the top ten hold 2.5% to 3%. A further study also used this sample, focusing on T cells expressing NK-cell markers. From that study: TCR beta cDNA was made by 5'RACE template switching with UMIs. Each of about six donors carried dominant NKG2C+ clonotypes accounting for about 1.0-8% of CD8+ T cells.

This clonotype was sampled from a man between 45 and 60 years old who received an inactivated influenza vaccine. Specimen: CD4+ T cells sorted from PBMCs, collected approximately 13 days after vaccination.

The CDR3 nucleotides read TGCAGTGCTAGCGGGACTAGCGGCACCGGGGAGCTGTTTTTT. Protein sequence: CSASGTSGTGELFF. The rearrangement links TRBV20-1 to TRBJ2-2; 11 bases match TRBD2. Losses at the gene ends were 3 bases for V and 4 bases for J; bases not matched to a gene: 1. Germline assignment: CDR1 DFQATT and CDR2 SNEGSKA (reference sequence). This CDR3 comprises 14 residues.